These T cell receptor beta chains were read from a single sample in a study of shared clonotypes between healthy human individuals. Produced via immunoSEQ multiplex PCR; TCRdb's table is partial and in-frame only. The data show 2,500,000 or so clones, with roughly 93% seen just once and roughly 0.36% held by the top ten. The sample taken for sequencing was naive CD4+ T cells from PBMCs. The origin of the receptors is a man aged 18 to 29 in good health. Some clones in this sample may be carry-over from other donors' samples. CDR3s include the opening cysteine and the closing phenylalanine or tryptophan. A D gene is named only where the DNA matches it firmly. Expanded clones are given a class, and other clones once, few, many or no size at all.

J	size	D	V	DNA	CDR3
TRBJ1-1	-	-	TRBV29-1	TGCAGCGTTGACAGGGACACTGAAGCTTTCTTT	CSVDRDTEAFF
TRBJ2-5	-	-	TRBV9	TGTGCCAGCAGCGTAGGGGGGGCCCAAGAGACCCAGTACTTC	CASSVGGAQETQYF
TRBJ2-1	-	-	TRBV5-1	TGCGCCAGCAGCTTGTATGGACCAGACAATGAGCAGTTCTTC	CASSLYGPDNEQFF
TRBJ2-1	-	TRBD2	TRBV4-2	TGTGCCAGCAGTCCGACTAGCGGACTATACAATGAGCAGTTCTTC	CASSPTSGLYNEQFF
TRBJ2-5	-	-	TRBV30	TGTGCCTGGAGTCCTTCCTGGACCGCGCCTAAACAAGAGACCCAGTACTTC	CAWSPSWTAPKQETQYF
TRBJ2-7	-	TRBD2	TRBV5-1	TGCGCCAGCAGACTAGCGGGCCCCATCTCCTACGAGCAGTACTTC	CASRLAGPISYEQYF
TRBJ2-3	once	-	TRBV2	TGTGCCAGCAGGGACGGCCGCACAGATACGCAGTATTTT	CASRDGRTDTQYF
TRBJ2-1	-	TRBD2	TRBV29-1	TGCAGCGTTGGGGGGACTAGCGGGAGGCGTGAGCAGTTCTTC	CSVGGTSGRREQFF
TRBJ1-1	-	TRBD1	TRBV6-1	TGTGCCAGCAGACCGGGACAGGGCCACACTGAAGCTTTCTTT	CASRPGQGHTEAFF
TRBJ1-1	-	TRBD1	TRBV6-6	TGTGCCAGCAGTTACACGACAGGGACTGAAGCTTTCTTT	CASSYTTGTEAFF
TRBJ1-4	-	-	TRBV6-6	TGTGCCAGCCGTATGGCAACTAATGAAAAACTGTTTTTT	CASRMATNEKLFF
TRBJ2-3	-	-	TRBV5-1	TGCGCCAGCAGCCCCCCCCCAGTGAGCACAGATACGCAGTATTTT	CASSPPPVSTDTQYF
TRBJ2-2	-	TRBD1	TRBV5-4	TGTGCCAGCAGCTTGCTCGGACAGGGAATCACCGGGGAGCTGTTTTTT	CASSLLGQGITGELFF
TRBJ1-2	-	-	TRBV7-2	-	CASSLVGTGSTF
TRBJ2-7	-	TRBD1	TRBV28	TGTGCCAGCACCAACTCTCCGGGACAGGGGGTTTACGAGCAGTACTTC	CASTNSPGQGVYEQYF
TRBJ2-1	-	-	TRBV6-1	TGTGCCAGCAGGATACTAGCTTTTCCCCACAATGAGCAGTTCTTC	CASRILAFPHNEQFF